Listed below are T cell receptor beta chains from one sample, sequenced in a study of blood T cell repertoires in COVID-19. Data came from immunoSEQ multiplex PCR; TCRdb stores just in-frame clones and leaves some out. Of 150,000 to 200,000 clones listed, around 80% are singletons. Material for sequencing was PBMCs or T cells enriched from blood (not recorded which). These receptors came from a woman aged 50 to 60 with acute COVID-19. Each CDR3 is given with its conserved first and last residue.

TRBV6-1 | CASSEGSTNYGYTF
TRBV7-8 | CASSLEEPGTAEKLFF
TRBV7-2 | CASSFGRGGYNEQFF
TRBV2 | CASKEDRGFYNEQFF
TRBV28 | CASSLSGTAGENYGYTF
TRBV2 | CASSDPGGANTEAFF
TRBV4-2 | CASSQAQGSQGLNRDYGYTF
TRBV30 | CAWMRGGSYNSPLHF
TRBV7-9 | CASSRGQGFETQYF
TRBV12-3/TRBV12-4 | CASSLPTSGYTF
TRBV4-1 | CASSQPPGTATSPLHF
TRBV2 | CASSLSRRGGQDTQYF
TRBV18 | CASSQGGSTNEKLFF
TRBV5-4 | CASSLENSMNTEAFF
TRBV4-3 | CASSQNSGDEQFF
TRBV5-4 | CASRPGPKNTEAFF
TRBV6-1 | CASSDVRRDNYGYTF
TRBV19 | CASSIGGYSGNTIYF
TRBV5-4 | CASSFKTIESHEQFF
TRBV7-3 | CASSPAGLANEQFF
TRBV3-1/TRBV3-2 | CASSQVAGTGGDAGELFF
TRBV24-1 | CATSDLQGDGYTF
TRBV4-2 | CASSQGPVIGLTTDTQYF
TRBV27 | CASSGTDRLAGILETQYF
TRBV5-8 | CASSFPGGSTENEKLFF
TRBV21-1 | CASSSWKQGTLNQPQHF
TRBV28 | CASSTVGAGYGYTF
TRBV2 | CASSEAGEDQPQHF
TRBV19 | CASSTGTSGPADTQYF
TRBV29-1 | CSVEGWGRNMNTEAFF
TRBV29-1 | CSVVRQGGNTIYF
TRBV4-1 | CASSLGGVQAYEQFF
TRBV19 | CASSSARGRNTEAFF
TRBV5-5 | CASSPGQGANPFGGYTF
TRBV11-2 | CASSLGQGVRGAEAFF
TRBV5-1 | CASSPGQGANLGYTF
TRBV18 | CASSPLGAGVPANSPLHF
TRBV29-1 | CSVKPTGPGKLFF
TRBV7-2 | CASSPGQWNQPQHF
TRBV19 | CASSMGQGGWTGELFF
TRBV28 | CASSLSQGHFF
TRBV10-2 | CASKQDPLNYGYTF
TRBV9 | CASSVTGQLDTEAFF
TRBV19 | CASSIGPLAGANVLTF
TRBV5-6 | CASSLGESYGYTF
TRBV28 | CAGPRDRGPFGYGYTF
TRBV2 | CASRGLAGVNEQFF
TRBV30 | CAWSGDSYSGNTIYF
TRBV3-1/TRBV3-2 | CASSQVQEAFF
TRBV11-2 | CASAVRGGVYGYTF
TRBV2 | CASTQGLAGGQETQYF
TRBV5-1 | CASSRDRTNTGELFF
TRBV7-3 | CASSPRGQTNTEAFF